The T cell receptor (beta chain) described here comes from a study of T cells in Graves' hyperthyroidism and ophthalmopathy. It was RNA transcripts that yielded the amplified TCR beta CDR3 regions. An initial round of RT-PCR targeting the TCR CDR3 relied on the HTBI primer set. TCRdb re-called the multiplex PCR reads with MiXCR, one entry per CDR3 protein. The repertoire holds about 640,000 distinct CDR3 sequences, with around 21% as singletons. The CDR3 is 12 amino acids. V lost 6 bases to trimming and J lost 5 bases; unmatched junction nucleotides: 7. Per germline, CDR1 DFQATT and CDR2 SNEGSKA (reference sequence).

The TCR sequence derives from a man aged 25-45 years with Graves' ophthalmopathy. This sequence joins TRBV20-1 and TRBJ2-7; 7 nucleotides match TRBD1. The sequenced sample was blood. CDR3 nucleotides: TGCAGTGCCCGCGACAGGGTGGACGAGCAGTACTTC. It specifies CSARDRVDEQYF.